The clone carrying this T cell receptor (beta chain) has more than one count but fewer than ten. The germline V gene has CDR1 MGHRA and CDR2 YSYEKL. The trim removed 2 bases at V and 7 bases at J, leaving 12 bases unmatched. The CDR3 is 16 amino acids. This specimen comes from a study of blood T cell repertoires in COVID-19. In the study overall: Material from acute and convalescent COVID-19 was sourced from the United States, Italy and Spain.

Sequencing was performed with immunoSEQ multiplex PCR; in TCRdb, only in-frame clones are kept and a portion is missing. The sample has a few hundred thousand clones, roughly 90% seen once; the top ten hold roughly 4%. This clonotype originated in a woman in her fifties or sixties with active or convalescent COVID-19. Sequencing was carried out using peripheral blood. The genes are TRBV4-1 and TRBJ2-7; TRBD2 aligns across 9 bases. The CDR3 spells CASSQMTASGDQEQYF. The CDR3 nucleotides are TGCGCCAGCAGCCAAATGACGGCTAGCGGGGATCAAGAGCAGTACTTC.